This T cell receptor beta chain was profiled in a study of blood T cell repertoires in COVID-19. CDR1 and CDR2 from the germline V gene are MNHEY and SVGAGI. V shed 6 bases and J 7 bases; nucleotides not matched to a gene: 15. CDR3 length: 15 residues. Libraries were prepared by immunoSEQ multiplex PCR; TCRdb keeps only in-frame clonotypes and omits some of them. Of around 94,000 clones in the sample, approximately 91% are singletons; the top ten hold roughly 4.5%. Sequenced material: peripheral blood. The source is a man younger than 30 with acute or convalescent COVID-19. The rearrangement joins TRBV6-5 to TRBJ2-7; 7 nucleotides match TRBD1. CDR3 coding DNA: TGTGCCAGCAGCTTACTTAGGGGGCTCCCGGGGGAGCAGTACTTC. It yields the protein CASSLLRGLPGEQYF.